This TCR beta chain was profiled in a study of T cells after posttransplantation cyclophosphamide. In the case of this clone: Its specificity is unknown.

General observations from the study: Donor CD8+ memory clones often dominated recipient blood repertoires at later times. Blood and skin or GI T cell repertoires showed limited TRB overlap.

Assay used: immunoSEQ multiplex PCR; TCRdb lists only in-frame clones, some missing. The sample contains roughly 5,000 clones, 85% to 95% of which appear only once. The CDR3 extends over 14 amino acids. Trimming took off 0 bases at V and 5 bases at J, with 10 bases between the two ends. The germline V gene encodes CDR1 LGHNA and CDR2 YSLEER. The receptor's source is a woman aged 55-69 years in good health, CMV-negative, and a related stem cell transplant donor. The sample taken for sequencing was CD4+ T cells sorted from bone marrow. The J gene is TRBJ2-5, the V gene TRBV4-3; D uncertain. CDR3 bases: TGCGCCAGCAGCCAAGAATGGCCCCTGGAGACCCAGTACTTC. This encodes CASSQEWPLETQYF.